These T cell receptor beta chains were read from a single sample in a study of blood T cells in healthy people across ages. TCRdb passed the 5' RACE reads through MiXCR, listing each CDR3 protein once. The sample carries 1,500,000 or so distinct CDR3 sequences, less than 45% recorded once. Source material: blood. All receptors come from a woman aged 18-29 years in good health. The CDR3 runs from the conserved cysteine through the conserved F or W. D genes are given only for firm matches. Clone size is stated in some rows and not others, as once, few, many or a class when expanded.

j_call d_call v_call clone_size cdr3_nt cdr3_aa
TRBJ2-3 TRBD2 TRBV11-1 . TGTGCCAGCACCCGGGGGGCTAGCGGGTATGCGGAACATACGCAGTATTTT CASTRGASGYAEHTQYF
TRBJ2-3 . TRBV27 few TGTGCCAGCAGTTTAGGGTACCGCACAGATACGCAGTATTTT CASSLGYRTDTQYF
TRBJ2-5 . TRBV5-1 . TGCGCCAGCAGCAAGGGACTCGACCTGGGGACCCAGTACTTC CASSKGLDLGTQYF
TRBJ2-7 . TRBV30 . TGTGCCTGGACGCACCGGGACCCTCAATACGAGCAGTACTTC CAWTHRDPQYEQYF
TRBJ2-7 . TRBV7-2 . TGTGCCAGCAGCTCCCTTATTAGCTCCTACGAGCAGTACTTC CASSSLISSYEQYF
TRBJ2-1 . TRBV7-2 many TGTGCCAGCAGTTCCGGCAATGAGCAGTTCTTC CASSSGNEQFF
TRBJ2-7 . TRBV12-3/TRBV12-4 . TGTGCCAGCAGCTCGTGGGGGAGCTCCTACAATGAGCAGTACTTC CASSSWGSSYNEQYF
TRBJ2-7 TRBD2 TRBV20-1 few TGCAGTGCAACTCCGGGACTAGCGGGATCCTACGAGCAGTACTTC CSATPGLAGSYEQYF
TRBJ2-7 . TRBV4-1 . TGCGCCAGCACACCAGGGGCCTCCTTAACCTACGAGCAGTACTTC CASTPGASLTYEQYF
TRBJ1-2 TRBD1 TRBV6-6 . TGTGCCAGCAGAAGACAGGGGGGCTATGGCTACACCTTC CASRRQGGYGYTF
TRBJ1-4 TRBD1 TRBV7-8 . TGTGCCAGCAGTCGTTGGACAGGGACTAATGAAAAACTGTTTTTT CASSRWTGTNEKLFF
TRBJ2-7 TRBD2 TRBV13 few TGTGCCAGCAGCTTATGGGTAGCGGGGCATCCCTACGAGCAGTACTTC CASSLWVAGHPYEQYF
TRBJ2-6 TRBD2 TRBV20-1 few TGCAGTGCTAGCGCGGGGGAGCCTGGGGCCAACGTCCTGACTTTC CSASAGEPGANVLTF
TRBJ2-7 . TRBV11-2 . TGTGTCAGCAGCTTACGAGTTTTCCCCTACGAGCAGTACTTC CVSSLRVFPYEQYF
TRBJ2-5 . TRBV7-2 . TGTGCCAGCAGCCCGGCTACAGGGTTGAAGACCCAGTACTTC CASSPATGLKTQYF
TRBJ2-3 TRBD1 TRBV10-3 . TGTGCCAAACCGACAGGGGCGACTGGAGATACGCAGTATTTT CAKPTGATGDTQYF
TRBJ1-5 TRBD1 TRBV6-2/TRBV6-3 many TGTGCCAGCAGCCGCCCCGGACAGGGTCGCAATCAGCCCCAGCATTTT CASSRPGQGRNQPQHF
TRBJ2-7 . TRBV7-9 many TGTGCCAGCAGCCCCAGGGACCGCTCCTACGAGCAGTACTTC CASSPRDRSYEQYF
TRBJ2-7 TRBD1 TRBV6-2/TRBV6-3 . TGTGCCAGCAGTTACTCGCAGGGGGCTTACTACGAGCAGTACTTC CASSYSQGAYYEQYF
TRBJ1-1 TRBD1 TRBV27 . TGTGCCAGCAGCCGGTTCCCGGGACAGGGTTTGAACACTGAAGCTTTCTTT CASSRFPGQGLNTEAFF
TRBJ2-3 . TRBV9 . TGTTCCAGCAGCGTAGGGGGGAGCCTGGTAGATACGCAGTATTTT CSSSVGGSLVDTQYF
TRBJ1-2 . TRBV20-1 . TGCAGTGCTAAATCGACCACCAACTATGGCTACACCTTC CSAKSTTNYGYTF
TRBJ2-7 TRBD1 TRBV7-9 once TGTGCCAGCAGCCCTCGGACAGGGCGGGCCTACGAGCAGTACTTC CASSPRTGRAYEQYF
TRBJ2-5 TRBD2 TRBV12-3/TRBV12-4 . TGTGCCAGCAGTTCTAGAGTGGGGGGAGGGGAGACCCAGTACTTC CASSSRVGGGETQYF
TRBJ1-1 . TRBV5-5 once TGTGCCAGCGGTTTGGGGGGCGCCGTAGGGGGAGCTTTCTTT CASGLGGAVGGAFF
TRBJ1-1 TRBD1 TRBV29-1 few TGCAGCGGATCGACAGGGGTAATCCTCACTGAAGCTTTCTTT CSGSTGVILTEAFF
TRBJ1-2 . TRBV5-1 . TGCGCCAGCAGCTTGGATGGACACCCAAACTATGGCTACACCTTC CASSLDGHPNYGYTF
TRBJ2-1 . TRBV12-3/TRBV12-4 . TGTGCCAGCAGTTTAAACCTAGCGTCGGATGAGCAGTTCTTC CASSLNLASDEQFF
TRBJ2-7 . TRBV7-2 many TGTGCCAGCAGCTTAAAACCGTACGAGCAGTACTTC CASSLKPYEQYF
TRBJ2-7 . TRBV7-2 . TGTGCCAGCAGTTGGAGGGTGACCCAGCAGTACTTC CASSWRVTQQYF
TRBJ2-1 TRBD2 TRBV9 . TGTGCCAGCAGCGTAGGACGAGCGGGATCTAATGAGCAGTTCTTC CASSVGRAGSNEQFF
TRBJ1-1 . TRBV6-1 . TGTGCCAGCAGTGACCTCATTGGACGCTTAGGAGCTTTCTTT CASSDLIGRLGAFF
TRBJ2-7 . TRBV2 . TGTGCCAGCAGTTTCCAGACCTATAGCTCCTACGAGCAGTACTTC CASSFQTYSSYEQYF
TRBJ1-5 . TRBV21-1 once TGTGCCAGCAGCAAAGGACGGCCGGGTCAGCCCCAGCATTTT CASSKGRPGQPQHF
TRBJ2-4 . TRBV12-3/TRBV12-4 . TGTGCCAGCAGTCCCGACGGACGGAACAATGAGCAGTACTTC CASSPDGRNNEQYF
TRBJ2-3 . TRBV4-1 few TGCGCCAGCAGCCAAGATCCGGCAGCCCCAGATACGCAGTATTTT CASSQDPAAPDTQYF
TRBJ1-2 . TRBV7-2 few TGTGCCAGCAGCTTAAGGGGAGCAAATAACTATGGCTACACCTTC CASSLRGANNYGYTF
TRBJ2-7 . TRBV7-3 . TGTGCCAGCAGCGTGGCTCTAGCGAGCCACGAGCAGTACTTC CASSVALASHEQYF
TRBJ1-2 TRBD1 TRBV7-2 few TGTGCCAGCAGCTCGGACAGGGTACTCTATGGCTACACCTTC CASSSDRVLYGYTF
TRBJ2-5 TRBD2 TRBV20-1 few TGCAGTGCTGGAATTAGCGGGGGGACAAGGGAGACCCAGTACTTC CSAGISGGTRETQYF
TRBJ1-5 TRBD1 TRBV7-9 . TGTGCCAGCAGCCAGGTGACAGGGAATAATCAGCCCCAGCATTTT CASSQVTGNNQPQHF
TRBJ1-1 TRBD1 TRBV7-9 . TGTGCCAGCAGCTCAAACCGACAGGGGAGATTTACTGAAGCTTTCTTT CASSSNRQGRFTEAFF
TRBJ2-1 . TRBV6-2/TRBV6-3 few TGTGCCAGCAGTGACGACCTCCCTTACAATGAGCAGTTCTTC CASSDDLPYNEQFF
TRBJ1-1 . TRBV6-2/TRBV6-3 few TGTGCCAGCAGTTACGAAGCGAACACTGAAGCTTTCTTT CASSYEANTEAFF
TRBJ1-2 . TRBV29-1 once TGCAGCGTTGAAGATCTGGGAGGGGACTACACCTTC CSVEDLGGDYTF
TRBJ1-5 . TRBV10-3 . TGTGCCATCAGTGTCAGGGACACTTATCAGCCCCAGCATTTT CAISVRDTYQPQHF
TRBJ1-2 TRBD1 TRBV20-1 . TGCAGTGCTAGAGATCTGGGAGGGGGCGAATTGAGCTATGGCTACACCTTC CSARDLGGGELSYGYTF